The 25 T cell receptor beta chains reported below all come from one sample, sequenced in a study of regulatory and conventional T cells in RAG deficiency. Blood CD4+ CD25-low CD127-high conventional T cells supplied the genomic DNA template. Sequencing was performed with immunoSEQ multiplex PCR; in TCRdb, only in-frame clones are kept and a portion is missing. The sample records about 30,000 clones, approximately 96% being singletons. The same data also contributed to another study, on regulatory T cells. From that report: The primer mix had 52 TRBV and 13 TRBJ primers.

The sample consisted of CD25- CD4+ T cells sorted from blood. These receptors were obtained from a human donor in good health.

The chain uses TRBV10-2 and TRBJ1-5; the match to TRBD1 covers 8 bases. The length of the CDR3 is 13 residues. V lost 10 bases and J lost 5; bases outside the gene matches: 7. CDR1 and CDR2 (germline): WSHSY, SAAADI. The CDR3 is CATSGQEYQPQHF. The DNA for the CDR3 is TGCGCCACCTCGGGACAGGAATATCAGCCCCAGCATTTT.

V is TRBV16 and J is TRBJ2-7, with D tentatively TRBD2 (7 bases). CDR1 is KGHSY, CDR2 FQNENV, per germline. The CDR3 consists of 16 residues. The V and J ends lost 5 bases and 0 bases respectively, with 17 bases between them. CDR3 loop: CASSLGGGHHSYEQYF. The CDR3, as DNA: TGTGCCAGCAGCTTAGGGGGGGGCCACCACTCCTACGAGCAGTACTTC.

The chain uses TRBV7-9 and TRBJ2-3, with D possibly matching TRBD2 (5 bases). Germline V gene lookup returns CDR1 SEHNR and CDR2 FQNEAQ (reference sequence). The CDR3 totals 14 residues. V lost 4 bases, J lost 6 bases, and 14 bases lay in between. In DNA form, the CDR3 reads TGTGCCAGCAGCTGGACTCCCTCCGTGGATACGCAGTATTTT. Translating it yields CASSWTPSVDTQYF.

The rearrangement joins TRBV5-4 to TRBJ2-5; D is possibly TRBD2 (6 bases). The CDR3 sequence is 15 residues long. Germline CDR1 SGHNT, CDR2 YYREEE (reference sequence). Trimming shortened V by 4 bases and J by 5 bases, and 18 bases separated the two germline ends. The CDR3 DNA sequence: TGTGCCAGCAGCCACGGGGCGGGGCGATGGGAGACCCAGTACTTC. As protein: CASSHGAGRWETQYF.

The chain joins TRBV7-2 to TRBJ2-4; D is perhaps TRBD1 (6 bases). V shed 5 bases and J shed 0 bases, with 17 bases lying between them. Germline lookup yields CDR1 SGHTA and CDR2 FQGNSA. CDR3 size: 17 residues. This CDR3 reads CASSAQTGPLAKNIQYF. The CDR3 DNA is TGTGCCAGCAGCGCACAGACAGGACCCCTAGCCAAAAACATTCAGTACTTC. The full variable domain, in which reference TRBV7-2 and TRBJ2-4 provide the parts outside the CDR3, is GAGVSQSPSNKVTEKGKDVELRCDPISGHTALYWYRQSLGQGLEFLIYFQGNSAPDKSGLPSDRFSAERTGGSVSTLTIQRTQQEDSAVYLCASSAQTGPLAKNIQYFGAGTRLSVL.

The rearrangement uses TRBV6-4 and TRBJ2-5; TRBD2 might be the D (5 bases). The CDR3 is 13 amino acids. Germline CDR1 reads MRHNA; CDR2 reads SNTAGT. Trimming pared 4 bases from V and 4 bases from J, leaving 10 bases between. In DNA form, the CDR3 reads TGTGCCAGCAGTGTTACAAGCGGAGAGACCCAGTACTTC. It codes for CASSVTSGETQYF.

The chain carries TRBV14 and TRBJ1-2, with D perhaps TRBD1 (6 bases). Trimming left V 1 base short and J 2 bases short, with 14 bases between. The germline gives CDR1 SGHDN, CDR2 FVKESK. The CDR3 length is 16 residues. CDR3 DNA: TGTGCCAGCAGCCAAGTCCGAGACAGGAGAAACTATGGCTACACCTTC. Translated, it gives CASSQVRDRRNYGYTF.

This chain joins TRBV29-1 and TRBJ2-5; tentative D call: TRBD2 (5 bases). This CDR3 has 12 amino acids. The germline gives CDR1 SQVTM, CDR2 ANQGSEA. V gave up 6 bases and J gave up 3 bases, with 11 bases separating them. CDR3 in DNA: TGCAGCGTGGGAGACTGGGAAGAGACCCAGTACTTC. Translating gives CSVGDWEETQYF. The full variable domain, with the rest looked up from reference TRBV29-1 and TRBJ2-5, is SAVISQKPSRDICQRGTSLTIQCQVDSQVTMMFWYRQQPGQSLTLIATANQGSEATYESGFVIDKFPISRPNLTFSTLTVSNMSPEDSSIYLCSVGDWEETQYFGPGTRLLVL.

The V gene is TRBV19, the J gene TRBJ1-2; TRBD1 might be the D (5 bases). This CDR3 spans 14 amino acids. V lost 6 bases and J 4 bases, leaving 15 bases between the germline ends. In germline, CDR1 is LNHDA, CDR2 SQIVND (reference sequence). CDR3 amino acids: CASSTLGGSYGYTF. For the CDR3, the DNA is TGTGCCAGTAGCACACTGGGGGGATCCTATGGCTACACCTTC.

The V and J genes are TRBV7-9 and TRBJ1-4, with 9 bases lining up with TRBD1. Germline lookup yields CDR1 SEHNR and CDR2 FQNEAQ (reference sequence). V shed 5 bases, J shed 3 bases, and the junction held 1 base outside the gene matches. This CDR3 contains 14 residues. The CDR3 loop is CASSRDRANEKLFF. The CDR3 DNA follows: TGTGCCAGCAGCCGGGACAGGGCTAATGAAAAACTGTTTTTT.

The chain employs TRBV2 and TRBJ1-2; possible D gene TRBD1, 6 bases. V dropped 7 bases and J dropped 8 bases, with 17 bases sitting between them. Germline lookup yields CDR1 SNHLY and CDR2 FYNNEI. The CDR3 spans 13 residues. CDR3 protein: CASTQQGVGGYTF. The DNA of the CDR3 is TGTGCCAGCACCCAACAGGGAGTTGGCGGCTACACCTTC. The full variable domain, with the rest looked up from reference TRBV2 and TRBJ1-2, is EPEVTQTPSHQVTQMGQEVILRCVPISNHLYFYWYRQILGQKVEFLVSFYNNEISEKSEIFDDQFSVERPDGSNFTLKIRSTKLEDSAMYFCASTQQGVGGYTFGSGTRLTVV.

The chain couples TRBV4-3 to TRBJ2-7; 7 nucleotides match TRBD1. Germline lookup yields CDR1 LGHNA and CDR2 YSLEER. Unmatched junction bases numbered 5, after V lost 4 bases and J lost 2 bases. This CDR3 region has 14 residues. The CDR3 reads CASSLGTETYEQYF. The CDR3 nucleotides read TGCGCCAGCAGCCTGGGGACAGAGACCTACGAGCAGTACTTC.

The rearrangement links TRBV18 to TRBJ1-1, with D unresolved. V was shortened by 1 base and J by 7 bases, with 13 bases between the two germline ends. The V gene's germline CDR1 is KGHSH and CDR2 LQKENI. The length of the CDR3 is 14 residues. The CDR3 DNA sequence: TGTGCCAGCTCACCACTGCCGCGGGTTAGTGAAGCTTTCTTT. Residues: CASSPLPRVSEAFF. Full variable domain (rest looked up from reference TRBV18 and TRBJ1-1): NAGVMQNPRHLVRRRGQEARLRCSPMKGHSHVYWYRQLPEEGLKFMVYLQKENIIDESGMPKERFSAEFPKEGPSILRIQQVVRGDSAAYFCASSPLPRVSEAFFGQGTRLTVV.

The chain is built from TRBV7-9 and TRBJ2-1; D gene uncertain. Germline CDR1 and CDR2: SEHNR and FQNEAQ (reference sequence). Trimming stripped 5 bases from V and 4 bases from J, with 6 bases between. The CDR3 is made up of 12 amino acids. DNA of the CDR3: TGTGCCAGCAGCCCGGTTTACAATGAGCAGTTCTTC. Translation: CASSPVYNEQFF. The variable domain in full, with the rest retrieved from reference TRBV7-9 and TRBJ2-1, is DTGVSQNPRHKITKRGQNVTFRCDPISEHNRLYWYRQTLGQGPEFLTYFQNEAQLEKSRLLSDRFSAERPKGSFSTLEIQRTEQGDSAMYLCASSPVYNEQFFGPGTRLTVL.

The V gene is TRBV5-8, the J gene TRBJ2-3; TRBD2 might be the D (5 bases). The V and J ends lost 0 bases and 0 bases respectively, with 8 bases between them. CDR1 SGHTS and CDR2 YDEGEE come from the germline V gene. The CDR3 has 15 amino acids. CDR3 amino acids: CASSLVGGSTDTQYF. The CDR3 region has the DNA TGTGCCAGCAGCTTGGTTGGCGGGAGCACAGATACGCAGTATTTT.

This rearrangement joins TRBV5-4 to TRBJ2-1; 7 bases map to TRBD2. Germline V gives CDR1 SGHNT, CDR2 YYREEE (reference sequence). V lost 4 bases to trimming and J lost 9 bases; unmatched junction nucleotides: 19. The CDR3 is made up of 17 amino acids. The CDR3 nucleotides are TGTGCCAGCAGCACCGGGCTAGCGGCCAAGGGGTATGGTGAGCAGTTCTTC. It codes for CASSTGLAAKGYGEQFF.

V is TRBV9 and J is TRBJ2-5; D gene uncertain. There are 13 residues in the CDR3. Trimming removed 3 bases from V and 5 bases from J, with 11 bases in between. Germline V gene sequence: CDR1 SGDLS, CDR2 YYNGEE. In DNA form, the CDR3 reads TGTGCCAGCAGCGCGAGTACGCGGGAGACCCAGTACTTC. Encoded protein: CASSASTRETQYF. The variable domain in full, completed from reference TRBV9 and TRBJ2-5, reads DSGVTQTPKHLITATGQRVTLRCSPRSGDLSVYWYQQSLDQGLQFLIQYYNGEERAKGNILERFSAQQFPDLHSELNLSSLELGDSALYFCASSASTRETQYFGPGTRLLVL.

This chain uses TRBV20-1 with TRBJ2-7; D ambiguous. Germline V gives CDR1 DFQATT, CDR2 SNEGSKA (reference sequence). V was pared by 4 bases and J by 4 bases, with 8 bases between. The length of the CDR3 is 11 residues. This CDR3 reads CSAKSGYEQYF. CDR3 nucleotides: TGCAGTGCTAAATCGGGTTACGAGCAGTACTTC.

The rearrangement joins TRBV7-2 to TRBJ1-2; TRBD1 matches 7 bases. The CDR3 totals 18 residues. Germline loops: CDR1 SGHTA, CDR2 FQGNSA. V lost 1 base and J lost 8; bases outside the gene matches: 19. CDR3 coding DNA: TGTGCCAGCAGCTTAGGGAGAGGTGGTAGCGCCAGGGGGTGGGGCTACACCTTC. Amino acids: CASSLGRGGSARGWGYTF.

The rearrangement joins TRBV5-1 to TRBJ1-3, with unresolved D. The ends were cut back, 6 bases at V and 0 bases at J, with 16 bases in the middle. The CDR3 length is 16 residues. Per the germline V gene, CDR1 is SGHRS and CDR2 is YFSETQ. The CDR3 DNA follows: TGCGCCAGCACCCGGGGAGGTACAACCTCTGGAAACACCATATATTTT. This sequence encodes CASTRGGTTSGNTIYF.

This chain joins TRBV4-3 and TRBJ2-6; weak D call: TRBD2 (5 bases). Trimming left V 0 bases short and J 1 base short, with 16 bases between. The CDR3 totals 19 residues. In germline, CDR1 is LGHNA, CDR2 YSLEER. The CDR3 DNA reads as TGCGCCAGCAGCCAAGAATCTCCGGGCTGGAGGTCTGGGGCCAACGTCCTGACTTTC. Translating it yields CASSQESPGWRSGANVLTF.

This rearrangement joins TRBV14 to TRBJ2-2; D perhaps matches TRBD2 (6 bases). The germline V and J ends were trimmed by 2 bases and 5 bases, with 15 bases remaining between them. CDR1 is SGHDN and CDR2 is FVKESK in the germline V gene. This CDR3 spans 16 amino acids. The CDR3 bases are TGTGCCAGCAGCCAATTGCGGCGGGATGGGACCGGGGAGCTGTTTTTT. Its protein is CASSQLRRDGTGELFF. The full variable domain, completed using reference TRBV14 and TRBJ2-2, is EAGVTQFPSHSVIEKGQTVTLRCDPISGHDNLYWYRRVMGKEIKFLLHFVKESKQDESGMPNNRFLAERTGGTYSTLKVQPAELEDSGVYFCASSQLRRDGTGELFFGEGSRLTVL.

J is TRBJ1-2 and V is TRBV19; TRBD1 might be the D (6 bases). Germline loops: CDR1 LNHDA, CDR2 SQIVND (reference sequence). This CDR3 comprises 15 residues. Between the trimmed V and J ends, which lost 10 bases and 4 bases, there was a span of 22 bases. CDR3 DNA: TGTGCCACCGACGGGGGGGCTCCCTACCTCTATGGCTACACCTTC. The encoded protein is CATDGGAPYLYGYTF. Drawing the rest from reference TRBV19 and TRBJ1-2, the complete variable domain is DGGITQSPKYLFRKEGQNVTLSCEQNLNHDAMYWYRQDPGQGLRLIYYSQIVNDFQKGDIAEGYSVSREKKESFPLTVTSAQKNPTAFYLCATDGGAPYLYGYTFGSGTRLTVV.

V and J are TRBV4-3 and TRBJ2-6; D possibly corresponds to TRBD1 (6 bases). Deletions cut 2 bases from V and 1 base from J, with 15 bases between. CDR1 and CDR2 (germline): LGHNA, YSLEER. The CDR3 length is 18 residues. The CDR3 sequence is CASSQFLTGQSGANVLTF. The CDR3 nucleotides are TGCGCCAGCAGCCAATTTCTAACAGGGCAATCTGGGGCCAACGTCCTGACTTTC.

J is TRBJ1-5 and V is TRBV6-6, with 9 bases that match TRBD1. The ends lost 6 bases at V and 3 bases at J; junction bases unmatched: 3. The CDR3 covers 14 residues. CDR1 MNHNY and CDR2 SVGAGI come from the germline V gene (reference sequence). In DNA form, the CDR3 reads TGTGCCAGCAGAAACAGGGGGCCCAATCAGCCCCAGCATTTT. This encodes CASRNRGPNQPQHF.